The 12 T cell receptor beta chains below come from one sample, sequenced in a study of cytomegalovirus exposure and HLA in healthy donors. The repertoire was sequenced with immunoSEQ multiplex PCR; TCRdb's copy has only in-frame clones and lacks some. This sample has about 110,000 clones, with around 95% found just once. The sequencing sample was made of PBMCs. These receptors originate from a woman aged 18-29 years in good health and CMV-seronegative.

This rearrangement joins TRBV7-3 to TRBJ1-1; TRBD1 might be the D (5 bases). The CDR3 runs to 17 residues. CDR1 and CDR2 (germline): SGHTA, FQGTGA. V was clipped by 1 base and J by 1 base, with 16 bases between them. The CDR3 nucleotides are TGTGCCAGCAGCTTAAACGGGGGGTTCGGGAAGAACACTGAAGCTTTCTTT. It encodes CASSLNGGFGKNTEAFF.

This chain uses TRBV18 with TRBJ1-4; TRBD1 matches 7 bases. Germline V CDR1 and CDR2: KGHSH, LQKENI. V was pared by 2 bases and J by 8 bases, with 5 bases of the junction left unmatched. The CDR3 extends over 14 amino acids. The CDR3 loop reads CASSPSAGGEKLFF. In DNA form, the CDR3 reads TGTGCCAGCTCACCATCGGCAGGGGGGGAAAAACTGTTTTTT.

In its sample, this clone was seen once. The rearrangement uses TRBV7-2 and TRBJ2-7, with 7 bases lining up with TRBD2. This CDR3 contains 16 residues. Germline values: CDR1 SGHTA, CDR2 FQGNSA. The trim removed 4 bases at V and 4 bases at J, leaving 13 bases unmatched. The CDR3 protein is CASSSAGGLAAYEQYF. The CDR3 DNA reads as TGTGCCAGCAGCTCCGCTGGAGGGCTAGCGGCTTACGAGCAGTACTTC.

CDR3 amino acids: CASSLAGFDYEQYF. CDR3 bases: TGTGCCAGCAGCTTGGCGGGGTTTGACTACGAGCAGTACTTC. This chain connects TRBV7-8 to TRBJ2-7; a possible D gene is TRBD2 (6 bases). Between the trimmed V and J ends, which lost 3 bases and 3 bases, there was a span of 12 bases. The CDR3 length is 14 residues. Germline V gives CDR1 SGHVS, CDR2 FQNEAQ.

The chain uses TRBV4-2 and TRBJ2-2; D remains ambiguous. CDR1 is LGHNA, CDR2 YNFKEQ, per germline. V lost 0 bases and J lost 4, with 9 bases in between. CDR3 length equals 15 residues. The chain's CDR3 is CASSQENSPTGELFF. The CDR3 coding sequence is TGTGCCAGCAGCCAAGAGAACAGTCCCACCGGGGAGCTGTTTTTT.

The genes are TRBV5-1 and TRBJ2-5; 9 nucleotides align to TRBD2. The CDR3 totals 18 residues. Unmatched junction bases numbered 18, after V lost 4 bases and J lost 5 bases. CDR1 SGHRS and CDR2 YFSETQ come from the germline V gene. The CDR3 here is CASSRTAGGAILRETQYF. The CDR3, as DNA: TGCGCCAGCAGCCGGACGGCGGGGGGGGCCATCTTACGGGAGACCCAGTACTTC. The complete variable domain, with remaining parts taken from reference TRBV5-1 and TRBJ2-5, reads KAGVTQTPRYLIKTRGQQVTLSCSPISGHRSVSWYQQTPGQGLQFLFEYFSETQRNKGNFPGRFSGRQFSNSRSEMNVSTLELGDSALYLCASSRTAGGAILRETQYFGPGTRLLVL.

This clone was found once. This chain links TRBV7-9 with TRBJ1-2; tentative D call: TRBD1 (6 bases). This CDR3 is 14 amino acids long. The germline gives CDR1 SEHNR, CDR2 FQNEAQ (reference sequence). The V and J ends lost 3 bases and 4 bases respectively, with 12 bases between them. The CDR3 bases are TGTGCCAGCAGCTTTGGACAGCGACTCTATGGCTACACCTTC. It yields the protein CASSFGQRLYGYTF.

The chain links TRBV11-3 to TRBJ2-1, with TRBD2 matching 14 bases. The CDR3 extends over 19 amino acids. CDR1 SGHNT and CDR2 YENEEA come from the germline V gene. With 1 base clipped from V and 0 bases from J, the junction kept 5 bases outside the gene matches. The DNA for the CDR3 is TGTGCCAGCAGCTTAGCTGGGACTAGCGGGGGTAGCTCCTACAATGAGCAGTTCTTC. Amino acids: CASSLAGTSGGSSYNEQFF.

V is TRBV19 and J is TRBJ2-7, with 7 bases aligning to TRBD1. The CDR3 sequence is 15 residues long. The germline CDR1 and CDR2 sequences are LNHDA and SQIVND (reference sequence). V trimming: 5 bases; J trimming: 0 bases; junction bases outside the gene matches: 7. The CDR3 region has the DNA TGTGCCAGTAGTTGGAGCTGGGACAGCTCCTACGAGCAGTACTTC. This encodes CASSWSWDSSYEQYF.

This rearrangement joins TRBV6-5 to TRBJ1-4, with D tentatively TRBD1 (5 bases). The V gene lost 0 bases and the J gene lost 10 bases, with 12 bases spanning the gap. From germline, CDR1 is MNHEY and CDR2 SVGAGI. The CDR3 runs to 14 residues. CDR3 sequence (DNA): TGTGCCAGCAGTTACTCGGCCAGGGAAGGAAAACTGTTTTTT. Its protein product is CASSYSAREGKLFF.

The CDR3 sequence: CASSPNMGGSGNTIYF. The CDR3 bases are TGTGCCAGCAGCCCCAATATGGGGGGTTCTGGAAACACCATATATTTT. The chain joins TRBV11-2 to TRBJ1-3; D is perhaps TRBD1 (5 bases). This CDR3 comprises 16 residues. Germline lookup yields CDR1 SGHAT and CDR2 FQNNGV. V lost 5 bases and J 1 base, leaving 15 bases between the germline ends.

Concerning this clone: The junction does not match germline at one end; this may be a read error. This chain links TRBV25-1 with TRBJ2-3; 11 bases map to TRBD2. Per the germline V gene, CDR1 is MGHDK and CDR2 is SYGVNS. There are 16 residues in the CDR3. This CDR3 is CASSEYSGGVTDTQYF. The CDR3 DNA reads as TGTGCCAGCAGCGAATATAGCGGGGGGGTCACAGATACGCAGTATTTT.